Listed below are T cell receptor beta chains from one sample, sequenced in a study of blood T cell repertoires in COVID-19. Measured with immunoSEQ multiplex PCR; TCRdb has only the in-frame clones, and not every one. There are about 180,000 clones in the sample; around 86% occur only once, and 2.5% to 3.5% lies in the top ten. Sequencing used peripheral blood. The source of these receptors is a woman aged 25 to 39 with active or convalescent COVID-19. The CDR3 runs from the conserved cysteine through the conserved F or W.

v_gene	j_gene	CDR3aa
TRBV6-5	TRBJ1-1	CASRQNRVTEAFF
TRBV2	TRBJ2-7	CASSEAGTGTHEQYF
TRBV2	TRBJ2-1	CASSVGTSGRYNEQFF
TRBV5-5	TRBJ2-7	CASSQGIWTYEQYF
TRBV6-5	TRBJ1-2	CASRGYSGQIYGYTF
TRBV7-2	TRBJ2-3	CASKGGLAGAYTQYF
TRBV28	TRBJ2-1	CASSSQPGLVVEFF
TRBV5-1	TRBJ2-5	CASSSLSGLQETQYF
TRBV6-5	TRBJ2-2	CASSHPGQGAGELFF
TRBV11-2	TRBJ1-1	CASSADSTEAFF
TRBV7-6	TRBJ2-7	CASSSNYDRGSYEQYF
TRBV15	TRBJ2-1	CATSRDLAGNIYNEQFF
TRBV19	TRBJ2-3	CASSIEQGRTDTQYF
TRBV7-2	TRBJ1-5	CASSLALGSQPQHF
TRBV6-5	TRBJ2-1	CASSSGEKTKFF
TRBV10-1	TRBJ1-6	CASSGGQGNSPLHF
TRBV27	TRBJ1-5	CASSLLGNQPQHF
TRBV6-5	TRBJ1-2	CASSYTGTGAGYTF
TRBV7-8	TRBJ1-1	CASSLAPGSAEAFF
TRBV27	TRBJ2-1	CASSLRGTYNEQFF
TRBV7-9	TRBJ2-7	CALEGYEQYF
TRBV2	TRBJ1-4	CAIRNRSPVEKLFF
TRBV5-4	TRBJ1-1	CASTAMPPGGSDTEAFF
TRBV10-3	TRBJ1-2	CAISVGQGEGYTF
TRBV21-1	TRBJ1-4	CASSKSMEGARESTNEKLFF
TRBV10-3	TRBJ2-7	CAISEARFRGQNYEQYF
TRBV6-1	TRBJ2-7	CASSEGPGRTHYEQYF
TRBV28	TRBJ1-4	CASGGQVTNEKLFF
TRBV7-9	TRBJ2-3	CASSLGTSRGDTQYF
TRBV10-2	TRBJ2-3	CASGAGATDTQYF
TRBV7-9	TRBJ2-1	CASSLSSEGEQFF
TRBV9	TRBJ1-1	CASSVGQGAGGTEAFF
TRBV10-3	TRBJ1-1	CAITEGHPGGTEAFF
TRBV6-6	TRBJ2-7	CASSWDRGYEQYF
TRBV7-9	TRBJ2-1	CASSPKQGAVSNEQFF
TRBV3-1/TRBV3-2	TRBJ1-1	CASSPGPGGAFF
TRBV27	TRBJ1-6	CASSRQRSYNSPLHF
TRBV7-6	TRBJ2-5	CASSASRGHQRETQYF
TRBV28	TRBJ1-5	CASGDTLINQPQHF
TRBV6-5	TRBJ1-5	CASRKRTGFNQPQHF
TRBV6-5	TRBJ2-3	CASSLEDTQYF
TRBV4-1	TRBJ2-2	CASSQKQGDTGELFF
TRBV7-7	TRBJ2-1	CASSRQGSYNEQFF
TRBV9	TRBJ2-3	CASSSTRQVTDTQYF
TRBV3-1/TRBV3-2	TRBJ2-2	CASSPISGGAKELFF
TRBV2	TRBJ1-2	CASSPRWGLGVGYTF